The 5 T cell receptor beta chains reported below all come from one sample, sequenced in a study of cytomegalovirus exposure and HLA in healthy donors. Libraries were prepared by immunoSEQ multiplex PCR; TCRdb keeps only in-frame clonotypes and omits some of them. The sample lists around 150,000 clones; approximately 87% were seen once. The specimen was PBMCs. These TCRs come from a woman under 40 in good health and CMV-seronegative.

The V and J genes are TRBV4-3 and TRBJ2-1; D gene unclear. Per the germline V gene, CDR1 is LGHNA and CDR2 is YSLEER. This CDR3 is 14 amino acids long. V was cut by 0 bases and J by 13 bases, with 16 bases left in between. Here the CDR3 DNA reads TGCGCCAGCAGCCAAGATAAGTTAAGTGGCGGACAGTTCTTC. It specifies CASSQDKLSGGQFF.

V usage is TRBV7-2 and J usage is TRBJ2-7; 8 bases align to TRBD1. The CDR3 spans 12 residues. J lost 5 bases, V lost 5 bases, and 2 bases had no gene match. Germline CDR1 SGHTA, CDR2 FQGNSA. For the CDR3, the DNA is TGTGCCAGCAGCCTACAGGGGGACGAGCAGTACTTC. Translating gives CASSLQGDEQYF. Using reference TRBV7-2 and TRBJ2-7 for the parts outside the CDR3, the full variable domain is GAGVSQSPSNKVTEKGKDVELRCDPISGHTALYWYRQSLGQGLEFLIYFQGNSAPDKSGLPSDRFSAERTGGSVSTLTIQRTQQEDSAVYLCASSLQGDEQYFGPGTRLTVT.

This clone was counted only a few times. A read error may produce the germline difference seen at one junction end. The V gene is TRBV4-1, the J gene TRBJ1-6, with 8 positions matching TRBD1. The germline gives CDR1 MGHRA, CDR2 YSYEKL. The CDR3 runs to 16 residues. The CDR3 loop reads CASSEDTGGYNSPLHF. The CDR3 region has the DNA TGCGCCAGCAGCGAAGATACAGGGGGCTATAATTCACCCCTCCACTTT.

V is TRBV13 and J is TRBJ2-7, with 7 bases identical to TRBD1. With V trimmed by 5 bases and J by 2 bases, 6 bases remained unmatched. This CDR3 region has 14 residues. In germline, CDR1 is PRHDT, CDR2 FYEKMQ (reference sequence). The CDR3 region has the DNA TGTGCCAGCAGCCCACGGGGACAGACCTACGAGCAGTACTTC. Amino acid sequence: CASSPRGQTYEQYF.

The chain couples TRBV7-9 to TRBJ2-3; either TRBD1 or TRBD2 may supply D (5 bases each). Germline V gene data show CDR1 as SEHNR and CDR2 as FQNEAQ (reference sequence). The ends were cut back, 3 bases at V and 4 bases at J, with 11 bases in the middle. The CDR3 has 14 amino acids. CDR3 in amino acids: CASSFVGASDTQYF. DNA of the CDR3: TGTGCCAGCAGCTTTGTCGGGGCTTCAGATACGCAGTATTTT. The whole variable domain, filled in from reference TRBV7-9 and TRBJ2-3, reads DTGVSQNPRHKITKRGQNVTFRCDPISEHNRLYWYRQTLGQGPEFLTYFQNEAQLEKSRLLSDRFSAERPKGSFSTLEIQRTEQGDSAMYLCASSFVGASDTQYFGPGTRLTVL.